The 15 T cell receptor beta chains listed next were all sequenced from one sample in a study of T cell changes during pregnancy in multiple sclerosis. TCRdb keeps only in-frame clones here, not all; method: immunoSEQ multiplex PCR. The table lists some 39,000 clones, about 90% of them singletons. The sample in question was CD4+ T cells from peripheral blood mononuclear cells, obtained in the second trimester of pregnancy. These TCRs come from a female donor in good health, enrolled as a control in a pregnancy study.

The chain links TRBV18 to TRBJ2-7, with 10 bases that match TRBD2. Germline V gene lookup returns CDR1 KGHSH and CDR2 LQKENI. This CDR3 has 15 amino acids. V lost 6 bases to trimming and J lost 0 bases; unmatched junction nucleotides: 5. The CDR3 reads CASSAGLAISYEQYF. The CDR3, as DNA: TGTGCCAGCTCCGCGGGACTAGCGATCTCCTACGAGCAGTACTTC.

J is TRBJ1-3 and V is TRBV7-9, with no clear D. Between the trimmed V and J ends, which lost 1 base and 2 bases, there was a span of 12 bases. Germline V lookup: CDR1 SEHNR, CDR2 FQNEAQ (reference sequence). This CDR3 contains 16 residues. CDR3 bases: TGTGCCAGCAGCTTAGGAAGGTCGGGTCCTGGAAACACCATATATTTT. It specifies CASSLGRSGPGNTIYF.

The chain links TRBV28 to TRBJ2-7; a possible D gene is TRBD2 (6 bases). The germline V gene has CDR1 MDHEN and CDR2 SYDVKM. V dropped 10 bases and J dropped 4 bases, with 17 bases sitting between them. This CDR3 has 13 residues. The CDR3, as DNA: TGTGCCACCAGGGACTTCACACTTTACGAGCAGTACTTC. Translating it yields CATRDFTLYEQYF.

This chain joins TRBV19 and TRBJ1-2; 7 bases are a match to TRBD1. Germline values: CDR1 LNHDA, CDR2 SQIVND (reference sequence). The J segment lost 2 bases and the V segment lost 8 bases, leaving 2 bases of the junction unmatched. The CDR3 is 12 residues long. CDR3 protein: CASQQGNYGYTF. In DNA form, the CDR3 reads TGTGCCAGTCAACAGGGGAACTATGGCTACACCTTC.

V usage is TRBV7-9 and J usage is TRBJ1-4, with 7 bases identical to TRBD1. Germline V gene lookup returns CDR1 SEHNR and CDR2 FQNEAQ (reference sequence). The CDR3 contains 15 residues. Trimming at V came to 5 bases and at J to 5 bases, leaving 8 bases not matched to a gene. The CDR3 coding sequence is TGTGCCAGCAGCCTAGGACAGGCCCTAAATGAAAAACTGTTTTTT. Encoded protein: CASSLGQALNEKLFF. Based on the CDR3 plus reference TRBV7-9 and TRBJ1-4, the full variable domain is DTGVSQNPRHKITKRGQNVTFRCDPISEHNRLYWYRQTLGQGPEFLTYFQNEAQLEKSRLLSDRFSAERPKGSFSTLEIQRTEQGDSAMYLCASSLGQALNEKLFFGSGTQLSVL.

This clone was picked up one time. This chain uses TRBV27 with TRBJ1-5, with unresolved D. V lost 5 bases, J lost 4 bases, and 12 bases lay in between. Per germline, CDR1 MNHEY and CDR2 SMNVEV (reference sequence). There are 14 residues in the CDR3. The CDR3 is CASSPSGPNQPQHF. CDR3 DNA sequence: TGTGCCAGCAGTCCTTCCGGTCCTAATCAGCCCCAGCATTTT.

J is TRBJ2-5 and V is TRBV2, with TRBD2 identical over 8 bases. There are 17 residues in the CDR3. Trimming cost V 6 bases and J 4 bases; bases outside gene matches: 16. The V gene's germline CDR1 is SNHLY and CDR2 FYNNEI. CDR3 nucleotide sequence: TGTGCCAGCAGGGGGTTATGGGGCGGGGGGCTCTCAGAGACCCAGTACTTC. The encoded protein is CASRGLWGGGLSETQYF.

This clone showed up just a few times. The chain employs TRBV27 and TRBJ2-1; TRBD2 matches 9 bases. Germline loops: CDR1 MNHEY, CDR2 SMNVEV (reference sequence). V lost 1 base to trimming and J lost 3 bases; unmatched junction nucleotides: 10. CDR3 length equals 18 residues. CDR3 bases: TGTGCCAGCAGTTTATTTCACCCTGGTAGCGGGGGCTACAATGAGCAGTTCTTC. Amino acids: CASSLFHPGSGGYNEQFF.

The chain joins TRBV11-2 to TRBJ2-7; 10 bases line up with TRBD1. Unmatched junction bases numbered 4, after V lost 1 base and J lost 4 bases. The CDR3 length is 15 residues. Germline-derived CDR1 and CDR2 are SGHAT and FQNNGV. CDR3 amino acids: CASSLVRDRGYEQYF. DNA of the CDR3: TGTGCCAGCAGCTTAGTGCGGGACAGGGGTTACGAGCAGTACTTC.

The chain uses TRBV7-2 and TRBJ1-3; D might be TRBD1 (5 bases). Looked up from germline, CDR1 is SGHTA and CDR2 is FQGNSA. With 8 bases removed from V and 0 bases from J, the gap between germline ends came to 11 bases. The CDR3 covers 14 residues. The CDR3 sequence is CASQGSFSGNTIYF. DNA of the CDR3: TGTGCCAGCCAGGGATCCTTCTCTGGAAACACCATATATTTT.

V and J are TRBV27 and TRBJ1-5; 8 bases are shared with TRBD1. The CDR3 extends over 15 amino acids. Germline CDR1 is MNHEY and CDR2 is SMNVEV (reference sequence). V was clipped by 4 bases and J by 6 bases; unmatched bases: 8. The CDR3 DNA follows: TGTGCCAGCAGTTCCCAACAGGGGGTGGGTCAGCCCCAGCATTTT. It yields the protein CASSSQQGVGQPQHF.

The gene calls are TRBV18 and TRBJ2-3; possible D gene TRBD2, 5 bases. The CDR3 loop spans 16 amino acids. Germline-derived CDR1 and CDR2 are KGHSH and LQKENI. V was pared by 3 bases and J by 0 bases, with 13 bases between. This chain's CDR3 is CASSPRVGGSTDTQYF. CDR3 coding DNA: TGTGCCAGCTCACCCCGCGTTGGCGGGAGCACAGATACGCAGTATTTT.

The chain couples TRBV7-9 to TRBJ1-2, with 12 bases identical to TRBD1. V lost 0 bases, J lost 7 bases, and 3 bases stayed unmatched. CDR3 size: 15 residues. Germline V gives CDR1 SEHNR, CDR2 FQNEAQ (reference sequence). CDR3 sequence reads: CASSLAGQGAGGYTF. CDR3 coding DNA: TGTGCCAGCAGCTTAGCGGGACAGGGGGCTGGTGGCTACACCTTC.

The rearrangement uses TRBV9 and TRBJ2-7; no definite D call. The CDR3 consists of 14 residues. V was pared by 0 bases and J by 2 bases, with 9 bases between. Per the germline V gene, CDR1 is SGDLS and CDR2 is YYNGEE. CDR3 amino acids: CASSVDGGTYEQYF. The CDR3 nucleotides are TGTGCCAGCAGCGTAGATGGCGGAACCTACGAGCAGTACTTC.

The rearrangement links TRBV9 to TRBJ2-5; 11 nucleotides align to TRBD2. CDR3 length: 15 residues. Germline V gene lookup returns CDR1 SGDLS and CDR2 YYNGEE. V lost 0 bases and J lost 3; bases outside the gene matches: 1. The CDR3 here is CASSVGSGGEETQYF. CDR3 nucleotide sequence: TGTGCCAGCAGCGTAGGTAGCGGGGGGGAAGAGACCCAGTACTTC.